One sample yielded the 2 T cell receptor beta chains listed below, sequenced in a study of cytomegalovirus exposure and HLA in healthy donors. PCR was performed using 60 Vbeta and 13 Jbeta primers. Generated by immunoSEQ multiplex PCR, the TCRdb table keeps only in-frame clones and is missing some. In the table there are 75,000 to 90,000 clones, about three quarters of which are singletons. The sequencing input was PBMCs. The receptors here all came from a woman in her thirties or forties in good health and CMV-seropositive.

The chain links TRBV4-1 to TRBJ2-2, with 9 bases lining up with TRBD2. V lost 5 bases to trimming and J lost 1 base; unmatched junction nucleotides: 5. CDR3 length equals 16 residues. Germline assignment: CDR1 MGHRA and CDR2 YSYEKL. The CDR3 DNA reads as TGCGCCAGCAGCTCTAATAGCGGGAGGAACACCGGGGAGCTGTTTTTT. Translated: CASSSNSGRNTGELFF.

The gene calls are TRBV10-3 and TRBJ1-5; the match to TRBD1 covers 8 bases. Looked up from germline, CDR1 is ENHRY and CDR2 is SYGVKD. Trimming took 3 bases from V and 1 from J; bases not matched to a gene: 5. This CDR3 comprises 16 residues. CDR3 bases: TGTGCCATCAGTGACCCCGGGACAGGCAGCAATCAGCCCCAGCATTTT. As protein: CAISDPGTGSNQPQHF.